A selection of T cell receptor beta chains follows, all from one sample in a study of T cell responses to AZD1222 COVID-19 vaccine. Libraries were prepared by immunoSEQ multiplex PCR; TCRdb keeps only in-frame clonotypes and omits some of them. The sample carries approximately 80,000 clones, 85% to 90% recorded once. The source was peripheral blood, collected on day 0 of AZD1222 vaccination. The receptors here all came from an adult in good health. CDR3s include the opening cysteine and the closing phenylalanine or tryptophan.

cdr3_length,v_call,cdr3_aa
14,TRBV13,CASSATGGYTEAFF
14,TRBV19,CASSIQGQTYEQYF
14,TRBV30,CACKVQGWDQPQHF
15,TRBV10-3,CAIRARGAITDTQYF
15,TRBV28,CASSAWTGANSPLHF
15,TRBV15,CATSAPEQGPRGYTF
13,TRBV7-9,CASRLTGEGGYTF
14,TRBV19,CASSFPGTGARYTF
19,TRBV5-5,CASSLGMGSTGVRNYGYTF
15,TRBV5-1,CASSLRTGTNTEAFF